This TCR beta chain came from a study of blood T cell repertoires in COVID-19. Study background: COVID-19 samples collected from the United States, Italy and Spain covered acute and convalescent phases. T cells, B-cell-depleted T cells, or PBMCs supplied cDNA or gDNA.

Only one count was recorded for this clone. Using immunoSEQ multiplex PCR, the repertoire was profiled, and TCRdb retains in-frame clones only, with some absent. The sample contains approximately 85,000 clones, about 85% of which appear only once. This TCR came from a woman between 70 and 85 years old with active or convalescent COVID-19. Sequenced material: peripheral blood.

CDR3 residues: CASSPGQGGNTIYF. The CDR3 DNA reads TGTGCCAGCTCACCTGGGCAGGGTGGAAACACCATATATTTT. The chain employs TRBV18 and TRBJ1-3; possibly TRBD1 for D (5 bases). Trimming removed 3 bases from V and 3 bases from J, with 9 bases in between. Germline V gives CDR1 KGHSH, CDR2 LQKENI. This CDR3 has 14 residues. The full variable domain, with the rest looked up from reference TRBV18 and TRBJ1-3, is NAGVMQNPRHLVRRRGQEARLRCSPMKGHSHVYWYRQLPEEGLKFMVYLQKENIIDESGMPKERFSAEFPKEGPSILRIQQVVRGDSAAYFCASSPGQGGNTIYFGEGSWLTVV.